Below are 23 T cell receptor beta chains sequenced from a single sample in a study of blood T cell repertoires in COVID-19. The table came from immunoSEQ multiplex PCR; TCRdb's copy has only in-frame clones and leaves some out. The table has 75,000 to 100,000 clones, 81% seen once. Sequences were obtained from peripheral blood. The receptors derive from a man in his 60s with acute or convalescent COVID-19.

V is TRBV7-3 and J is TRBJ2-7, with 13 bases identical to TRBD2. This CDR3 is built from 19 residues. Trimming took 4 bases from V and 2 from J; bases not matched to a gene: 14. Germline CDR1 SGHTA, CDR2 FQGTGA. The CDR3 coding sequence is TGTGCCAGCAGCTCTTCGTGGGGATTGGGACTAGCGGGGACCTACGAGCAGTACTTC. This codes for CASSSSWGLGLAGTYEQYF.

The chain couples TRBV6-6 to TRBJ2-7; D remains ambiguous. This CDR3 contains 14 residues. With 0 bases removed from V and 6 bases from J, the gap between germline ends came to 12 bases. CDR1 and CDR2 from the germline V gene are MNHNY and SVGAGI (reference sequence). The CDR3, as DNA: TGTGCCAGCAGTTACTCGAACCAACAGACCGAGCAGTACTTC. Translation: CASSYSNQQTEQYF.

The chain combines TRBV19 with TRBJ1-2; 12 nucleotides match TRBD1. This CDR3 has 15 residues. V gave up 4 bases and J gave up 4 bases; unmatched junction bases: 4. Germline CDR1 LNHDA, CDR2 SQIVND (reference sequence). The CDR3 nucleotides read TGTGCCAGTAGTACCGGGACAGGGGGCTCCTATGGCTACACCTTC. This codes for CASSTGTGGSYGYTF. The variable domain in full, completed from reference TRBV19 and TRBJ1-2, reads DGGITQSPKYLFRKEGQNVTLSCEQNLNHDAMYWYRQDPGQGLRLIYYSQIVNDFQKGDIAEGYSVSREKKESFPLTVTSAQKNPTAFYLCASSTGTGGSYGYTFGSGTRLTVV.

The J gene is TRBJ2-5, the V gene TRBV24-1, with 11 bases that match TRBD1. The CDR3 length is 17 residues. Germline lookup yields CDR1 KGHDR and CDR2 SFDVKD. V dropped 3 bases and J dropped 5; count of bases not matched to a gene: 10. CDR3 bases: TGTGCCACCAGTGATGCCTGGACAGGGGGCGCCGGGGAGACCCAGTACTTC. The encoded protein is CATSDAWTGGAGETQYF.

The chain couples TRBV5-1 to TRBJ2-1; 8 nucleotides align to TRBD2. This CDR3 is built from 15 residues. From germline, CDR1 is SGHRS and CDR2 YFSETQ. The V gene end was trimmed by 0 bases and the J gene end by 1 base; junction bases not matched to a gene: 0. The CDR3 sequence: CASSLGLASYNEQFF. The CDR3 DNA reads TGCGCCAGCAGCTTGGGACTAGCGTCCTACAATGAGCAGTTCTTC.

J is TRBJ2-2 and V is TRBV5-4; 14 bases match TRBD2. Germline V gene sequence: CDR1 SGHNT, CDR2 YYREEE (reference sequence). CDR3 size: 20 residues. V was clipped by 4 bases and J by 4 bases; unmatched bases: 15. CDR3 in DNA: TGTGCCAGCAGCGTGGAAGGACTAGCGGGGGGACTGCGAGGCACCGGGGAGCTGTTTTTT. It yields the protein CASSVEGLAGGLRGTGELFF.

This chain uses TRBV9 with TRBJ1-1; 10 positions match TRBD1. V lost 0 bases and J lost 7; bases outside the gene matches: 6. The CDR3 is 15 residues long. Germline V gene lookup returns CDR1 SGDLS and CDR2 YYNGEE. CDR3 bases: TGTGCCAGCAGCGTAGCTGGACAGGGGGAGTTTGAAGCTTTCTTT. This encodes CASSVAGQGEFEAFF.

The chain links TRBV6-1 to TRBJ2-1; a possible D gene is TRBD1 (5 bases). Trimming pared 3 bases from V and 5 bases from J, leaving 14 bases between. The length of the CDR3 is 15 residues. Germline V lookup: CDR1 MNHNS, CDR2 SASEGT. The CDR3 reads CASSERQSRNNEQFF. In DNA, the CDR3 is TGTGCCAGCAGTGAGAGACAGAGTCGCAACAATGAGCAGTTCTTC.

The rearrangement uses TRBV10-3 and TRBJ1-1; tentatively, D is TRBD1 (6 bases). This CDR3 has 13 residues. Germline V gene lookup returns CDR1 ENHRY and CDR2 SYGVKD. V was trimmed by 10 bases and J by 0 bases, leaving 12 bases between them. The CDR3 nucleotides are TGTGCCACTAAGGGGGAGATGAACACTGAAGCTTTCTTT. Encoded protein: CATKGEMNTEAFF.

In its sample, this clone was seen a few times. The rearrangement joins TRBV27 to TRBJ1-2; D is possibly TRBD1 (5 bases). The V end lost 6 bases, the J end lost 8 bases, and 22 bases lay between the germline ends. The germline CDR1 and CDR2 sequences are MNHEY and SMNVEV (reference sequence). The CDR3 is 15 residues long. The CDR3 region is CASSGFLAGVEGYTF. CDR3 sequence (DNA): TGTGCCAGCAGCGGCTTTCTGGCGGGGGTAGAAGGCTACACCTTC.

The CDR3, as DNA: TGCGCCAGCAGCTTGTTAGGGGCAACCTATAATTCACCCCTCCACTTT. Translated: CASSLLGATYNSPLHF. The chain joins TRBV5-1 to TRBJ1-6, with a tentative D call TRBD1 (5 bases). Deletions cut 1 base from V and 2 bases from J, with 10 bases between. CDR3 length: 16 residues. CDR1 is SGHRS and CDR2 is YFSETQ in the germline V gene.

The rearrangement joins TRBV5-1 to TRBJ1-3; D remains unclear. V was cut by 1 base and J by 2 bases, with 7 bases left in between. Germline CDR1 is SGHRS and CDR2 is YFSETQ. The CDR3 length is 14 residues. CDR3 DNA sequence: TGCGCCAGCAGCTTGACAGATACTGGAAACACCATATATTTT. Protein sequence: CASSLTDTGNTIYF.

The sample holds a few counts of this clone. The rearrangement joins TRBV7-2 to TRBJ1-6; a weak D match, TRBD1 (6 bases). This CDR3 has 15 amino acids. The ends were cut back, 0 bases at V and 7 bases at J, with 10 bases in the middle. The V gene's germline CDR1 is SGHTA and CDR2 FQGNSA. CDR3 amino acids: CASSLAGDKNSPLHF. The CDR3 nucleotides read TGTGCCAGCAGCTTAGCCGGGGACAAAAATTCACCCCTCCACTTT. The full variable domain, with the rest looked up from reference TRBV7-2 and TRBJ1-6, is GAGVSQSPSNKVTEKGKDVELRCDPISGHTALYWYRQSLGQGLEFLIYFQGNSAPDKSGLPSDRFSAERTGGSVSTLTIQRTQQEDSAVYLCASSLAGDKNSPLHFGNGTRLTVT.

The sample holds one count of this clone. V and J are TRBV4-2 and TRBJ2-1; D is unclear. V lost 1 base to trimming and J lost 2 bases, with 6 bases between them. The germline V gene has CDR1 LGHNA and CDR2 YNFKEQ. This CDR3 is built from 14 residues. Here the CDR3 reads CASSQGLAYNEQFF. CDR3 nucleotides: TGTGCCAGCAGCCAAGGTCTAGCCTACAATGAGCAGTTCTTC.

This clone turned up a few times. The chain combines TRBV7-3 with TRBJ1-1; maybe TRBD1 (6 bases). The germline V gene encodes CDR1 SGHTA and CDR2 FQGTGA. This CDR3 region has 13 residues. Trimming shortened V by 5 bases and J by 1 base, and 8 bases separated the two germline ends. The chain's CDR3 is CASSVTGNTEAFF. In DNA form, the CDR3 reads TGTGCCAGCAGCGTGACAGGGAACACTGAAGCTTTCTTT. Full variable domain (rest looked up from reference TRBV7-3 and TRBJ1-1): GAGVSQTPSNKVTEKGKYVELRCDPISGHTALYWYRQSLGQGPEFLIYFQGTGAADDSGLPNDRFFAVRPEGSVSTLKIQRTERGDSAVYLCASSVTGNTEAFFGQGTRLTVV.

The chain links TRBV24-1 to TRBJ2-1; 10 bases align to TRBD1. Germline CDR1 and CDR2: KGHDR and SFDVKD. This CDR3 has 15 amino acids. V lost 2 bases, J lost 3 bases, and 0 bases stayed unmatched. The CDR3 here is CATSDWDRGYNEQFF. As DNA, the CDR3 is TGTGCCACCAGTGATTGGGACAGGGGCTACAATGAGCAGTTCTTC.

V usage is TRBV2 and J usage is TRBJ2-7; 7 bases line up with TRBD2. The CDR3 sequence is 16 residues long. CDR1 SNHLY and CDR2 FYNNEI come from the germline V gene. The V gene end was trimmed by 6 bases and the J gene end by 3 bases; junction bases not matched to a gene: 14. The CDR3 DNA sequence: TGTGCCAGCAGCGACCGGGGAGGGGCGGTTAGCTACGAGCAGTACTTC. Its translation is CASSDRGGAVSYEQYF.

This clone showed up just once. The chain links TRBV13 to TRBJ1-5; D gene ambiguous. Trimming pared 3 bases from V and 4 bases from J, leaving 7 bases between. Germline CDR1 and CDR2: PRHDT and FYEKMQ (reference sequence). CDR3 length equals 13 residues. Written as DNA, the CDR3 is TGTGCCAGCAGCTTGTCCAGAAATCAGCCCCAGCATTTT. The encoded protein is CASSLSRNQPQHF.

The CDR3: CASSTGGTSHEQFF. CDR3 bases: TGTGCCAGCAGTACAGGAGGGACTAGCCATGAGCAGTTCTTC. The genes are TRBV7-8 and TRBJ2-1; TRBD2 matches 9 bases. Trimming at V came to 6 bases and at J to 8 bases, leaving 8 bases not matched to a gene. The CDR3 is 14 residues long. CDR1 SGHVS and CDR2 FQNEAQ come from the germline V gene.

The chain joins TRBV3-1 (or the pseudogene TRBV3-2) to TRBJ1-2; no clear D. Germline V gene data show CDR1 as LGHDT and CDR2 as YNNKEL (reference sequence). This CDR3 is built from 12 residues. Trimming removed 0 bases at V and 4 bases at J, with 3 bases between. The CDR3 DNA reads TGTGCCAGCAGCCAAGACGTCTATGGCTACACCTTC. It codes for CASSQDVYGYTF.

This clone was counted many times. The chain couples TRBV10-3 to TRBJ1-2, with TRBD1 matching 11 bases. The ends lost 0 bases at V and 6 bases at J; junction bases unmatched: 6. The CDR3 runs 16 residues. Germline V lookup: CDR1 ENHRY, CDR2 SYGVKD. The CDR3 loop is CAISESSRTGGDGYTF. The CDR3 nucleotides read TGTGCCATCAGTGAGTCTTCAAGGACAGGGGGCGATGGCTACACCTTC.

The rearrangement joins TRBV10-3 to TRBJ2-6, with 7 bases identical to TRBD1. With V trimmed by 5 bases and J by 2 bases, 3 bases remained unmatched. Germline V lookup: CDR1 ENHRY, CDR2 SYGVKD. The CDR3 extends over 15 amino acids. CDR3 residues: CAISPDRAGANVLTF. DNA of the CDR3: TGTGCCATCAGTCCAGACAGGGCTGGGGCCAACGTCCTGACTTTC.

Turning to this clone: The sample carries other DNA sequences with the same CDR3. The chain carries TRBV19 and TRBJ1-2, with D tentatively TRBD1 (6 bases). The CDR3 has 13 amino acids. Germline V CDR1 and CDR2: LNHDA, SQIVND (reference sequence). V was clipped by 2 bases and J by 2 bases, with 6 bases between them. This chain's CDR3 is CASSITGNYGYTF. The DNA for the CDR3 is TGTGCCAGTAGTATAACAGGGAACTATGGCTACACCTTC. Looking up the rest from reference TRBV19 and TRBJ1-2 gives the full variable domain: DGGITQSPKYLFRKEGQNVTLSCEQNLNHDAMYWYRQDPGQGLRLIYYSQIVNDFQKGDIAEGYSVSREKKESFPLTVTSAQKNPTAFYLCASSITGNYGYTFGSGTRLTVV.